The sequence of this T cell receptor beta chain was determined in a study of blood T cell repertoires in COVID-19. Whole-study context: Acute-phase and convalescent COVID-19 samples originated in the United States, Italy and Spain. From T cells, B-cell-depleted T cells, or PBMCs came the material, which was cDNA or gDNA.

Per the original data handling: It was from reference gene primer amplification that nucleated cell counts were estimated. Using immunoSEQ multiplex PCR, the repertoire was profiled, and TCRdb retains in-frame clones only, with some absent. V, J and clone size are taken as reported in that table, and D and trimming were inferred from the DNA itself. The sample has fewer than 90,000 clones, nearly 80% seen once. The Seattle patients, enrolled during active infection, were followed longitudinally. Trimming removed 5 bases from V and 4 bases from J; junction bases left unmatched: 7. Germline V gene sequence: CDR1 SNHLY, CDR2 FYNNEI. The CDR3 spans 15 residues.

The TCR was taken from a man between 65 and 85 years old with COVID-19, enrolled during active disease. The gene calls are TRBV2 and TRBJ1-5, with 8 nucleotides matching TRBD1. The sample taken for sequencing was peripheral blood. The chain's CDR3 is CASSLQGALNQPQHF. The CDR3 DNA reads TGTGCCAGCAGTTTGCAGGGGGCATTAAATCAGCCCCAGCATTTT.